Below, 5 T cell receptor beta chains from the same sample are listed, as sequenced in a study of blood T cell repertoires in COVID-19. The data were produced by immunoSEQ multiplex PCR, yet TCRdb's version contains in-frame clones alone and is incomplete. The table includes more than 200,000 clones, around 84% detected once. Sequencing was performed on peripheral blood. The receptors come from a man aged 60-69 years with acute or convalescent COVID-19.

The chain uses TRBV19 and TRBJ2-5; TRBD2 is a possible D gene (7 bases). This CDR3 contains 13 residues. Trimming took off 8 bases at V and 5 bases at J, with 15 bases between the two ends. From germline, CDR1 is LNHDA and CDR2 SQIVND (reference sequence). This CDR3 is CASAGARGETQYF. The CDR3, as DNA: TGTGCCAGTGCGGGGGCTCGAGGGGAGACCCAGTACTTC.

Written as DNA, the CDR3 is TGTGCCAGCTCACCACCGAGGACAGGGTCCTACGAGCAGTACTTC. Protein product: CASSPPRTGSYEQYF. This sequence joins TRBV18 and TRBJ2-7, with TRBD1 matching over 8 bases. This CDR3 region has 15 residues. CDR1 KGHSH and CDR2 LQKENI come from the germline V gene. J gave up 1 base and V 0 bases, and 2 bases lay outside the gene matches.

The V and J genes are TRBV7-9 and TRBJ2-7; D remains ambiguous. The CDR3 covers 16 residues. CDR1 SEHNR and CDR2 FQNEAQ come from the germline V gene (reference sequence). With 1 base removed from V and 0 bases from J, the gap between germline ends came to 13 bases. CDR3 bases: TGTGCCAGCAGCTTAGTTAATGGCGGATACTCCTACGAGCAGTACTTC. This gives the protein CASSLVNGGYSYEQYF.

This rearrangement joins TRBV9 to TRBJ2-1; 9 nucleotides agree with TRBD2. Germline V gene sequence: CDR1 SGDLS, CDR2 YYNGEE. This CDR3 is built from 16 residues. After removal of 0 bases from V and 7 bases from J, the junction contained 8 bases not matched to a gene. The CDR3 is CASSVDSSGERNEQFF. CDR3 DNA: TGTGCCAGCAGCGTAGATTCTAGCGGGGAGCGTAATGAGCAGTTCTTC.

The sample holds one count of this clone. The rearrangement joins TRBV7-8 to TRBJ2-5; a weak D match, TRBD1 (5 bases). This CDR3 is built from 15 residues. CDR1 SGHVS and CDR2 FQNEAQ come from the germline V gene. V dropped 5 bases and J dropped 1 base, with 14 bases sitting between them. The CDR3 DNA reads TGTGCCAGCAGCGAACCGACAGTAATCCAAGAGACCCAGTACTTC. It translates to CASSEPTVIQETQYF.